The 2 T cell receptor beta chains presented below share a single source sample, sequenced in a study of blood T cell repertoires in COVID-19. The data were produced by immunoSEQ multiplex PCR, yet TCRdb's version contains in-frame clones alone and is incomplete. The table has approximately 210,000 clones, 92% seen once. Sequencing used peripheral blood. Source of these receptors: a man under 40 with acute or convalescent COVID-19.

Concerning this clone: The CDR3 carries no conserved terminal phenylalanine or tryptophan, so it likely arises from a read error. The limits of the CDR3 on the DNA are not certain, so only TCRdb's listed CDR3 is given. The chain couples TRBV6-6 to TRBJ1-2; the DNA was not used to check the table's D call, TRBD1. The CDR3 is 13 amino acids long, termini counted. The germline V gene has CDR1 MNHNY and CDR2 SVGAGI (reference sequence). This CDR3 is CASSSQDRGVGPM.

This clone was detected once. This chain connects TRBV7-9 to TRBJ1-3, with no clear D. Germline V gives CDR1 SEHNR, CDR2 FQNEAQ (reference sequence). The CDR3 runs 17 residues. Trimming cost V 1 base and J 0 bases, with 13 bases left between them. The CDR3 region is CASSLGAQAHSGNTIYF. In nucleotides, the CDR3 is TGTGCCAGCAGCTTAGGAGCCCAGGCTCACTCTGGAAACACCATATATTTT.